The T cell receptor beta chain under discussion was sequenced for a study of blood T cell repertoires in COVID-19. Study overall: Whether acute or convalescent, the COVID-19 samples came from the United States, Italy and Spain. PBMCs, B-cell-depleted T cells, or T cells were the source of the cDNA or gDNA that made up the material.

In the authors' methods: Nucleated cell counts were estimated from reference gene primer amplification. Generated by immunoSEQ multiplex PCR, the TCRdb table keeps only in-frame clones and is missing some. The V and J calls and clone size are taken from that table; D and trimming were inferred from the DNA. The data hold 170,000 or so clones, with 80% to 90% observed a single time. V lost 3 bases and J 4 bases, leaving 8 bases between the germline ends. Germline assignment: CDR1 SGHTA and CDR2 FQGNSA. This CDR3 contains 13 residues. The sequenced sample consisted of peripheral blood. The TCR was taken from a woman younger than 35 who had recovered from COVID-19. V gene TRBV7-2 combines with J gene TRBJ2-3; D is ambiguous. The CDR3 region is CASSFEVPDTQYF. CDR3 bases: TGTGCCAGCAGCTTTGAGGTGCCAGATACGCAGTATTTT. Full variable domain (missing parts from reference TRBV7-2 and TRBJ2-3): GAGVSQSPSNKVTEKGKDVELRCDPISGHTALYWYRQSLGQGLEFLIYFQGNSAPDKSGLPSDRFSAERTGGSVSTLTIQRTQQEDSAVYLCASSFEVPDTQYFGPGTRLTVL.